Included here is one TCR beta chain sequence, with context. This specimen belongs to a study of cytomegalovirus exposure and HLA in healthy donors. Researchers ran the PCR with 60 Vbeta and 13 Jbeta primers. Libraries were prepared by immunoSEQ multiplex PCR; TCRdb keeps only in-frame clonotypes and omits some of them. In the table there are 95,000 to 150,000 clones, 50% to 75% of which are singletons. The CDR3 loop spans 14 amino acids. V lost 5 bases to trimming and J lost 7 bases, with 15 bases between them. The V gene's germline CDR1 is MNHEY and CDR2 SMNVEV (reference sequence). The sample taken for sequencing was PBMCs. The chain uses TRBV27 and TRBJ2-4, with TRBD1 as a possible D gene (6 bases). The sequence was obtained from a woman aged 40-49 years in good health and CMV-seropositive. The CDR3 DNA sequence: TGTGCCAGCAGTCCTCGGACAGATGGGAACATTCAGTACTTC. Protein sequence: CASSPRTDGNIQYF.